One sample yielded the 32 T cell receptor beta chains listed below, sequenced in a study of beta chain features in type 1 diabetes. Overall study results and limits: Significant though moderate, a shortening of TCRB CDR3s appeared in all four CD4+ subsets of Type 1 diabetes patients.

Their antigen targets remain unknown. Every bit of the isolated RNA underwent reverse transcription, so sequencing read expressed TCRB transcripts. Here immunoSEQ multiplex PCR was the method, and the copy in TCRdb shows in-frame clones only, minus some. The data contain fewer than 300,000 clones, under 13% of them singletons. The specimen was naive CD4+ T cells from blood. These receptors were obtained from a man aged 30 to 45 with type 1 diabetes.

V is TRBV9 and J is TRBJ2-7; the match to TRBD1 covers 8 bases. The CDR3 has 15 amino acids. V lost 0 bases, J lost 4 bases, and 6 bases stayed unmatched. The V gene's germline CDR1 is SGDLS and CDR2 YYNGEE. The CDR3 DNA is TGTGCCAGCAGCGTAGAGGCCAGGGGGCTGTACGAGCAGTACTTC. It yields the protein CASSVEARGLYEQYF.

V usage is TRBV5-6 and J usage is TRBJ1-1; D not certain. The CDR3 consists of 11 residues. V lost 6 bases and J 1 base, leaving 4 bases between the germline ends. CDR1 SGHDT and CDR2 YYEEEE come from the germline V gene. As DNA, the CDR3 is TGTGCCAGCACCAGGAACACTGAAGCTTTCTTT. As protein: CASTRNTEAFF.

The V call is TRBV29-1, the J call TRBJ1-1; TRBD1 agrees at 12 bases. The trim removed 7 bases at V and 8 bases at J, leaving 8 bases unmatched. This CDR3 has 13 amino acids. Germline V gene sequence: CDR1 SQVTM, CDR2 ANQGSEA. The CDR3 is CSGGTGGVAEAFF. DNA of the CDR3: TGCAGCGGGGGGACAGGGGGCGTTGCCGAAGCTTTCTTT.

This clone was seen a handful of times. This rearrangement joins TRBV5-1 to TRBJ1-1, with D hard to call. CDR3 length: 14 amino acids. The germline V gene has CDR1 SGHRS and CDR2 YFSETQ. The ends were cut back, 2 bases at V and 7 bases at J, with 15 bases in the middle. The CDR3 sequence is CASSFYGGHLEAFF. CDR3 sequence (DNA): TGCGCCAGCAGCTTTTATGGCGGTCACCTTGAAGCTTTCTTT.

The J gene is TRBJ1-2, the V gene TRBV18; 8 bases are shared with TRBD1. J gave up 7 bases and V 5 bases, and 12 bases lay outside the gene matches. The CDR3 contains 15 residues. CDR1 is KGHSH and CDR2 is LQKENI in the germline V gene. As DNA, the CDR3 is TGTGCCAGCTCAGACCAGGACAGGGTCGTCTCTGGCTACACCTTC. Translated: CASSDQDRVVSGYTF.

This clone has just a few counts. CDR3 region: CAWSYDSNQPQHF. For the CDR3, the DNA is TGTGCCTGGAGTTACGACAGTAATCAGCCCCAGCATTTT. V is TRBV30 and J is TRBJ1-5, with D possibly matching TRBD1 (5 bases). Germline V CDR1 and CDR2: GTSNPN, SVGIG (reference sequence). CDR3 length: 13 amino acids. V was pared by 2 bases and J by 4 bases, with 9 bases between.

The V and J genes are TRBV7-6 and TRBJ2-1, with D uncertain. Germline assignment: CDR1 SGHVS and CDR2 FNYEAQ. Trimming left V 1 base short and J 9 bases short, with 10 bases between. The CDR3 runs to 13 residues. The CDR3 DNA follows: TGTGCCAGCAGCTTAGGCAGGTACGGTGAGCAGTTCTTC. It yields the protein CASSLGRYGEQFF.

The table lists this clone with a few counts. The chain has TRBV2 and TRBJ1-2; D may be TRBD1 (5 bases). This CDR3 has 12 amino acids. Per the germline V gene, CDR1 is SNHLY and CDR2 is FYNNEI. V dropped 2 bases and J dropped 7 bases, with 8 bases sitting between them. Here the CDR3 DNA reads TGTGCCAGCAGTGAACAGGGCCGTGGCTACACCTTC. Translated, it gives CASSEQGRGYTF.

The chain carries TRBV6-6 and TRBJ1-6, with no clear D. The V gene lost 5 bases and the J gene lost 2 bases, with 10 bases spanning the gap. CDR3 size: 15 residues. The V gene's germline CDR1 is MNHNY and CDR2 SVGAGI (reference sequence). The CDR3 DNA is TGTGCCAGCAGTCCTGTTTTAGCCTATAATTCACCCCTCCACTTT. Its translation: CASSPVLAYNSPLHF.

This clone was picked up a small number of times. V gene TRBV19 combines with J gene TRBJ1-1; D remains ambiguous. Germline V gives CDR1 LNHDA, CDR2 SQIVND (reference sequence). V shed 10 bases and J shed 3 bases, with 9 bases lying between them. The CDR3 runs to 11 residues. The CDR3, as DNA: TGTGCCACAGGCTCCTACACTGAAGCTTTCTTT. Encoded protein: CATGSYTEAFF.

This clone showed up just a few times. V and J are TRBV11-1 and TRBJ2-2; D is perhaps TRBD2 (5 bases). CDR3 length: 13 residues. The V and J ends lost 6 bases and 5 bases respectively, with 10 bases between them. Per the germline V gene, CDR1 is SGHAT and CDR2 is FQDESV (reference sequence). For the CDR3, the DNA is TGTGCCAGCAGAGAGGCGGGTACCGGGGAGCTGTTTTTT. As protein: CASREAGTGELFF.

This chain uses TRBV13 with TRBJ2-5; weak D call: TRBD2 (6 bases). The ends were cut back, 4 bases at V and 5 bases at J, with 17 bases in the middle. There are 15 residues in the CDR3. CDR1 PRHDT and CDR2 FYEKMQ come from the germline V gene (reference sequence). CDR3 protein: CASSYRRPRGETQYF. CDR3 in DNA: TGTGCCAGCAGCTACCGGCGGCCCCGGGGGGAGACCCAGTACTTC.

This chain joins TRBV10-3 and TRBJ2-1; TRBD1 is a possible D gene (6 bases). This CDR3 contains 13 residues. In germline, CDR1 is ENHRY, CDR2 SYGVKD. V lost 2 bases to trimming and J lost 13 bases, with 15 bases between them. DNA for the CDR3: TGTGCCATCAGTGAGGGGACACCAAAGGGCCAGTTCTTC. Its translation is CAISEGTPKGQFF.

The chain carries TRBV5-1 and TRBJ1-1; 7 bases align to TRBD1. The CDR3 extends over 13 amino acids. Germline CDR1 is SGHRS and CDR2 is YFSETQ. V dropped 5 bases and J dropped 1; count of bases not matched to a gene: 2. The DNA of the CDR3 is TGCGCCAGCAGAGGGACAGCGAACACTGAAGCTTTCTTT. Encoded protein: CASRGTANTEAFF.

The genes are TRBV29-1 and TRBJ1-1; TRBD1 might be the D (6 bases). V was trimmed by 6 bases and J by 6 bases, leaving 14 bases between them. The CDR3 totals 12 residues. The germline V gene encodes CDR1 SQVTM and CDR2 ANQGSEA. Written as DNA, the CDR3 is TGCAGCGTAGGGGGTCGTGTCTCTGAAGCTTTCTTT. Residues: CSVGGRVSEAFF.

The rearrangement uses TRBV5-4 and TRBJ1-2, with 9 bases fitting TRBD1. Germline trimming cut 4 bases from V and 9 bases from J; bases unmatched to any gene: 13. Looked up from germline, CDR1 is SGHNT and CDR2 is YYREEE (reference sequence). The CDR3 loop spans 15 amino acids. The CDR3 reads CASSLGDRVGRSYTF. CDR3 sequence (DNA): TGTGCCAGCAGCCTAGGGGACAGGGTGGGACGGAGCTACACCTTC. Combining the CDR3 with reference TRBV5-4 and TRBJ1-2 gives the whole variable domain ETGVTQSPTHLIKTRGQQVTLRCSSQSGHNTVSWYQQALGQGPQFIFQYYREEENGRGNFPPRFSGLQFPNYSSELNVNALELDDSALYLCASSLGDRVGRSYTFGSGTRLTVV.

This chain connects TRBV7-9 to TRBJ2-3, with 9 bases that match TRBD2. J lost 2 bases, V lost 0 bases, and 9 bases had no gene match. Germline lookup yields CDR1 SEHNR and CDR2 FQNEAQ (reference sequence). The CDR3 totals 18 residues. DNA of the CDR3: TGTGCCAGCAGCTTAGCCCGCGGGGTGGGACTAGCCACAGATACGCAGTATTTT. The encoded protein is CASSLARGVGLATDTQYF.

There are a few counts of this clone. The chain uses TRBV29-1 and TRBJ1-3, with no clear D. This CDR3 is 13 amino acids long. With 5 bases removed from V and 0 bases from J, the gap between germline ends came to 8 bases. The germline V gene encodes CDR1 SQVTM and CDR2 ANQGSEA. The chain's CDR3 is CSVSASSGNTIYF. CDR3 DNA: TGCAGCGTTTCTGCGAGCTCTGGAAACACCATATATTTT.

The rearrangement joins TRBV5-1 to TRBJ1-2, with D tentatively TRBD1 (6 bases). The length of the CDR3 is 14 residues. Germline CDR1 and CDR2: SGHRS and YFSETQ. The germline V and J ends were trimmed by 0 bases and 8 bases, with 14 bases remaining between them. In nucleotides, the CDR3 is TGCGCCAGCAGCTTGGGGCCAGGGACAACGGGCTACACCTTC. This sequence encodes CASSLGPGTTGYTF.

The chain uses TRBV29-1 and TRBJ2-5; D possibly corresponds to TRBD2 (5 bases). V was pared by 5 bases and J by 5 bases, with 12 bases between. The CDR3 covers 12 residues. Germline CDR1 reads SQVTM; CDR2 reads ANQGSEA. CDR3 bases: TGCAGCGTTCTCGAGGGAAGTGAGACCCAGTACTTC. Translating gives CSVLEGSETQYF.

This clone came up a few times. V usage is TRBV7-8 and J usage is TRBJ1-1; no definite D call. Germline CDR1 SGHVS, CDR2 FQNEAQ. Trimming cost V 5 bases and J 7 bases, with 17 bases left between them. This CDR3 has 14 residues. CDR3 DNA: TGTGCCAGCAGCGCCCGTCCCCCGGGGAGTGAAGCTTTCTTT. It codes for CASSARPPGSEAFF.

This clone was seen a handful of times. J is TRBJ2-7 and V is TRBV4-1; 7 bases match TRBD1. Germline loops: CDR1 MGHRA, CDR2 YSYEKL. J lost 6 bases, V lost 0 bases, and 11 bases had no gene match. The CDR3 extends over 16 amino acids. CDR3 DNA: TGCGCCAGCAGCCAAGATAAGGCAGGGGGATATCGCGAGCAGTACTTC. This gives the protein CASSQDKAGGYREQYF.

This clone was picked up a small number of times. The genes are TRBV2 and TRBJ2-1; 10 bases match TRBD2. Germline loops: CDR1 SNHLY, CDR2 FYNNEI. V lost 1 base to trimming and J lost 2 bases; unmatched junction nucleotides: 2. This CDR3 comprises 16 residues. CDR3 in amino acids: CASSEGTSGAYNEQFF. In DNA form, the CDR3 reads TGTGCCAGCAGTGAAGGAACTAGCGGGGCCTACAATGAGCAGTTCTTC.

This clone was counted between two and nine times. The chain uses TRBV18 and TRBJ1-1; 7 bases fit TRBD1. V lost 2 bases to trimming and J lost 7 bases; unmatched junction nucleotides: 4. The CDR3 covers 13 residues. Germline V gene sequence: CDR1 KGHSH, CDR2 LQKENI. The CDR3 coding sequence is TGTGCCAGCTCACCAAGGCAGGGGGTTGAAGCTTTCTTT. Translated: CASSPRQGVEAFF.

A note on this clone: Other DNA sequences in this specimen translate into the identical CDR3. The chain carries TRBV30 and TRBJ1-5, with 8 bases identical to TRBD1. CDR3 length: 13 amino acids. Looked up from germline, CDR1 is GTSNPN and CDR2 is SVGIG (reference sequence). Unmatched junction bases numbered 4, after V lost 5 bases and J lost 4 bases. This CDR3 is CAWGQGGNQPQHF. CDR3 DNA: TGTGCCTGGGGACAGGGAGGGAATCAGCCCCAGCATTTT. Looking up the rest from reference TRBV30 and TRBJ1-5 gives the full variable domain: SQTIHQWPATLVQPVGSPLSLECTVEGTSNPNLYWYRQAAGRGLQLLFYSVGIGQISSEVPQNLSASRPQDRQFILSSKKLLLSDSGFYLCAWGQGGNQPQHFGDGTRLSIL.

The rearrangement uses TRBV6-5 and TRBJ1-4; a weak D match, TRBD1 (5 bases). The CDR3 has 14 residues. Trimming removed 0 bases at V and 7 bases at J, with 9 bases between. Per the germline V gene, CDR1 is MNHEY and CDR2 is SVGAGI. The CDR3 nucleotides read TGTGCCAGCAGTTACTCCGAGGGACTTGAAAAACTGTTTTTT. It specifies CASSYSEGLEKLFF.

This clone was seen only a few times. CDR3 region: CASSTSTRLGQGDSPLHF. The CDR3 DNA sequence: TGCGCCAGCAGCACATCGACCCGCTTGGGACAGGGGGATTCACCCCTCCACTTT. The rearrangement uses TRBV5-1 and TRBJ1-6; 11 nucleotides match TRBD1. Trimming cost V 4 bases and J 8 bases; bases outside gene matches: 14. CDR1 SGHRS and CDR2 YFSETQ come from the germline V gene. The length of the CDR3 is 18 residues.

The rearrangement uses TRBV5-1 and TRBJ2-5, with D tentatively TRBD1 (6 bases). The CDR3 covers 15 residues. Germline values: CDR1 SGHRS, CDR2 YFSETQ. V was trimmed by 2 bases and J by 0 bases, leaving 11 bases between them. The CDR3 nucleotides are TGCGCCAGCAGCTTTGGACAGCCCAACCAAGAGACCCAGTACTTC. This gives the protein CASSFGQPNQETQYF.

This clone was observed a few times. V and J are TRBV5-1 and TRBJ1-5; the D gene is possibly TRBD1 (6 bases). The germline gives CDR1 SGHRS, CDR2 YFSETQ. CDR3 length: 13 amino acids. The V and J ends lost 0 bases and 5 bases respectively, with 6 bases between them. Written as DNA, the CDR3 is TGCGCCAGCAGCTTGGCAGGGGATCAGCCCCAGCATTTT. Translating gives CASSLAGDQPQHF.

The table lists this clone with a few counts. The chain carries TRBV5-1 and TRBJ2-7, with a tentative D call TRBD2 (6 bases). Per the germline V gene, CDR1 is SGHRS and CDR2 is YFSETQ. The CDR3 sequence is 13 residues long. The V end was cut by 4 bases, the J end by 0 bases, with 8 bases between. The CDR3 sequence: CASSRDFSYEQYF. CDR3 nucleotide sequence: TGCGCCAGCAGCCGGGACTTCTCCTACGAGCAGTACTTC.

The table lists this clone with a few counts. V and J are TRBV23-1 and TRBJ1-2; TRBD1 is a possible D gene (6 bases). TRBV23-1 carries the ORF label, with uncertain function. The CDR3 loop spans 14 amino acids. Trimming shortened V by 1 base and J by 7 bases, and 13 bases separated the two germline ends. CDR3 in DNA: TGCGCCAGCAGTCAATTTGGGGAGGGGGTTGGCTACACCTTC. Amino acids: CASSQFGEGVGYTF.

V gene TRBV9 combines with J gene TRBJ2-1; D is possibly TRBD1 (5 bases). V lost 2 bases and J 6 bases, leaving 6 bases between the germline ends. The CDR3 length is 12 residues. Germline V gives CDR1 SGDLS, CDR2 YYNGEE. CDR3 sequence reads: CASSVTGNEQFF. For the CDR3, the DNA is TGTGCCAGCAGCGTTACAGGCAATGAGCAGTTCTTC.